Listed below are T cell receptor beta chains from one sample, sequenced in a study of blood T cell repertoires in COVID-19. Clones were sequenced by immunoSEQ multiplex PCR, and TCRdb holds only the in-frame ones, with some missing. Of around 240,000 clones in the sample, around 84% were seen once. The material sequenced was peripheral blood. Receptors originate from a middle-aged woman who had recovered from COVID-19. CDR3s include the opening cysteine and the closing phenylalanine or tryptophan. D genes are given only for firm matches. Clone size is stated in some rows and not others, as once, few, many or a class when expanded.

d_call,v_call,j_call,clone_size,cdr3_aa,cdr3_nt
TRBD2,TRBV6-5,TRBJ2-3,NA,CASRGLATDTQYF,TGTGCCAGCAGAGGACTAGCCACAGATACGCAGTATTTT
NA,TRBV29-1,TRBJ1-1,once,CSETGTLMNTEAFF,TGCAGCGAAACCGGGACTCTCATGAACACTGAAGCTTTCTTT
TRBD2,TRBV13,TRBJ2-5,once,CASSLAGVETQYF,TGTGCCAGCAGCTTGGCGGGGGTGGAGACCCAGTACTTC
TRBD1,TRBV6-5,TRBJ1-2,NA,CASRKTGGNYGYTF,TGTGCCAGCAGAAAAACAGGGGGGAACTATGGCTACACCTTC
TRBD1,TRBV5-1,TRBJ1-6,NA,CASSLEQGDVSPLHF,TGCGCCAGCAGCTTGGAACAGGGGGATGTATCACCCCTCCACTTT
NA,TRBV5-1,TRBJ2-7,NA,CASSSEGSYEQYF,TGCGCCAGCAGTTCCGAGGGCTCCTACGAGCAGTACTTC
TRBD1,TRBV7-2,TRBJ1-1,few,CASSAGQISTEAFF,TGTGCCAGCAGCGCGGGACAGATCAGCACTGAAGCTTTCTTT
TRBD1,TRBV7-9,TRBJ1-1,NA,CASSLQGGTEAFF,TGTGCCAGCAGCTTACAGGGGGGCACTGAAGCTTTCTTT
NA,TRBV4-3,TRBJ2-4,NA,CASSQDYGGRSLAKNIQYF,TGCGCCAGCAGCCAAGATTACGGCGGCCGGAGCCTAGCCAAAAACATTCAGTACTTC
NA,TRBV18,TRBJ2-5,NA,CASSRLQETQYF,TGTGCCAGCTCGCGCCTTCAAGAGACCCAGTACTTC
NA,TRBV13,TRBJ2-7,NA,CASSLPGVPHEQYF,TGTGCCAGCAGCTTACCCGGGGTGCCCCACGAGCAGTACTTC
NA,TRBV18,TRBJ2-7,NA,CASSGSTGNGYSYEQYF,TGTGCCAGCTCAGGGAGCACCGGAAACGGATACTCCTACGAGCAGTACTTC
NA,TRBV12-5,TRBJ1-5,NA,CASGLGGDYGNQPQHF,TGTGCTAGTGGTTTGGGGGGCGATTATGGCAATCAGCCCCAGCATTTT
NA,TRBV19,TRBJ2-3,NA,CASSISRVVVDTQYF,TGTGCCAGTAGTATTTCGAGGGTCGTGGTAGATACGCAGTATTTT
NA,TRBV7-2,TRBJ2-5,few,CASSLRLSQETQYF,TGTGCCAGCAGCTTAAGACTCTCCCAAGAGACCCAGTACTTC
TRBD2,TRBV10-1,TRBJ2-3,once,CASSESTSGGWDTQYF,TGCGCCAGCAGTGAGTCGACTAGCGGGGGGTGGGATACGCAGTATTTT
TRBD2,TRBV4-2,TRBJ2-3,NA,CASSPGGGPTEGNTQYF,TGTGCCAGCAGCCCGGGCGGGGGGCCCACGGAGGGAAATACGCAGTATTTT
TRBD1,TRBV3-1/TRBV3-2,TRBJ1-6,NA,CASSRPPAYRGGNSPLHF,TGTGCCAGCAGCCGCCCGCCTGCCTACAGGGGAGGAAATTCACCCCTCCACTTT
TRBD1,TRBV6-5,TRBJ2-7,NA,CASNRQGESRYEQYF,TGTGCCAGCAACCGACAGGGGGAGAGTCGCTACGAGCAGTACTTC
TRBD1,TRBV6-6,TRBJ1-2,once,CASSRDRVGYGYTF,TGTGCCAGCAGTCGGGACAGGGTCGGCTATGGCTACACCTTC
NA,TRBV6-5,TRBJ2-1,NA,CAISEENEQFF,TGTGCCATCTCCGAAGAGAATGAGCAGTTCTTC
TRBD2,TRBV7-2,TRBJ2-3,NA,CASSGGLASTDTQYF,TGTGCCAGCAGCGGGGGACTAGCCAGCACAGATACGCAGTATTTT
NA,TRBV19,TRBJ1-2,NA,CASRLGQGALGYTF,TGTGCCAGTCGCCTAGGACAAGGGGCGCTGGGCTACACCTTC
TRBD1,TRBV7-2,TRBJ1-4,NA,CASSITGGNEKLFF,TGTGCCAGCAGCATTACAGGGGGTAATGAAAAACTGTTTTTT
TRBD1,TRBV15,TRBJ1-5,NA,CATSMDRGQPQHF,TGTGCCACCAGCATGGACAGGGGGCAGCCCCAGCATTTT
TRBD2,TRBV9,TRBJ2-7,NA,CASSAGLAVYEQYF,TGTGCCAGCAGCGCAGGACTAGCGGTCTACGAGCAGTACTTC
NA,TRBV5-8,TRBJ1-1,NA,CASSSQGVNTEAFF,TGTGCCAGCAGCTCACAGGGAGTGAACACTGAAGCTTTCTTT
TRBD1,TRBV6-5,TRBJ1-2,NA,CASASTTGTYGGYTF,TGTGCCAGCGCCTCAACGACAGGGACCTATGGGGGCTACACCTTC
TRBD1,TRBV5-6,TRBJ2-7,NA,CASSQGQGDEQYF,TGTGCCAGCAGCCAGGGACAGGGAGACGAGCAGTACTTC
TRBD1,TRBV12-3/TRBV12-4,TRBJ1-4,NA,CASSQGGKLFF,TGTGCCAGCAGTCAGGGGGGAAAACTGTTTTTT